This record covers a single TCR beta chain. A read error may account for a junction end that differs from germline. These data are taken from a study of blood T cell repertoires in COVID-19. Study details: Italy, Spain and the United States were the sources of the convalescent and acute COVID-19 samples. In each case, the material was cDNA or gDNA derived from T cells, B-cell-depleted T cells, or PBMCs.

Methods used by the authors: It was from reference gene primer amplification that nucleated cell counts were estimated. TCRdb's copy holds only in-frame clones and misses some; the assay was immunoSEQ multiplex PCR. For V, J and clone size, that table is used; D and trimming come from the DNA. The table has about 30,000 clones, 90% seen once. The CDR3 sequence is 14 residues long. Germline CDR1 is SGHTA and CDR2 is FQGTGA. The receptor's source is a man aged 70-80 years with active or convalescent COVID-19. Sequences were obtained from peripheral blood. The gene calls are TRBV7-3 and TRBJ2-1; 14 positions agree with TRBD2. As DNA, the CDR3 is TGTGCCAGCAGCACCGGACTAGCGGGAGGCCAACTGCTCTTC. The encoded protein is CASSTGLAGGQLLF. Filled out from reference TRBV7-3 and TRBJ2-1, the complete variable domain reads GAGVSQTPSNKVTEKGKYVELRCDPISGHTALYWYRQSLGQGPEFLIYFQGTGAADDSGLPNDRFFAVRPEGSVSTLKIQRTERGDSAVYLCASSTGLAGGQLLFGPGTRLTVL.